This TCR beta chain was recorded in a study of T-cell memory formation after mild COVID-19. Study as a whole: The TCR clusters were mostly specific to one donor. Overall study results and limits: Nothing confirmed that second-wave clones peaking on day 37 were specific for SARS-CoV-2.

CDR1 KGHSH and CDR2 LQKENI come from the germline V gene. V trimming: 6 bases; J trimming: 4 bases; junction bases outside the gene matches: 4. This CDR3 comprises 13 residues. Concerning this clonotype itself: Its target is not known.

TCR alpha and TCR beta cDNA libraries carrying sample barcodes and UMIs came from 5'RACE with constant-segment primers. MiXCR, run by TCRdb on the 5' RACE reads, gives a single entry per CDR3 protein. In the table there are 170,000 or so distinct CDR3 sequences, around 30% of which are singletons. The source of this sequence is an adult woman who had mild COVID-19 (a few samples of this study predate the infection). Cell type and time point are not known. The chain couples TRBV18 to TRBJ1-1, with 8 positions matching TRBD1. The material sequenced was PBMCs or a T cell subset sorted from them (not recorded which). The CDR3 region is CASSGTGRTEAFF. As DNA, the CDR3 is TGTGCCAGCTCTGGGACAGGACGCACTGAAGCTTTCTTT.